This T cell receptor (beta chain) was recorded in a study of blood T cell repertoires in COVID-19. CDR1 is SGHTA and CDR2 is FQGTGA in the germline V gene. The CDR3 spans 14 residues. The junction had 3 bases not matched to a gene; V was cut back by 4 bases and J by 1 base. The protocol was immunoSEQ multiplex PCR, while the TCRdb copy is restricted to in-frame clones and leaves out a portion. The table shows about 170,000 clones, with under 90% occurring only once. The source material was peripheral blood. This receptor was obtained from a woman in her seventies with COVID-19, enrolled during active disease. The genes are TRBV7-3 and TRBJ1-1; 7 bases map to TRBD1. CDR3 sequence reads: CASSSGGPNTEAFF. DNA of the CDR3: TGTGCCAGCAGCTCAGGGGGGCCGAACACTGAAGCTTTCTTT.